This is a list of T cell receptor beta chains from one sample in a study of identical twins. TCRdb re-called the 5' RACE reads through MiXCR, storing one row per CDR3 protein. The repertoire holds a few hundred thousand distinct CDR3 sequences, with roughly 13% as singletons. The same data also contributed to another study, on yellow fever vaccine responses in identical twins.

Sequencing was done on a sample of memory (CD45RO+) T cells sorted from blood. Every receptor here comes from a woman aged 18-30 years in good health. CDR3s include the opening cysteine and the closing phenylalanine or tryptophan. A D gene is named only where the DNA matches it firmly. Clone size, where shown, is once, few, many, or a class for clones that have expanded.

j_gene | abundance | v_gene | len | d_gene | CDR3nt | CDR3aa
TRBJ2-6 | once | TRBV9 | 16 | - | TGTGCCAGCAGCGCGCGTACCGGCTCTGGGGCCAACGTCCTGACTTTC | CASSARTGSGANVLTF
TRBJ2-1 | - | TRBV5-1 | 17 | TRBD2 | TGCGCCAGCAGCTTGGTCTCGGTGACTAGCGGCTACAATGAGCAGTTCTTC | CASSLVSVTSGYNEQFF
TRBJ2-7 | few | TRBV5-4 | 14 | TRBD1 | TGTGCCAGCAGCTTACCGGGACAGGGCTACGAGCAGTACTTC | CASSLPGQGYEQYF
TRBJ2-1 | many | TRBV20-1 | 14 | - | TGCAGTGTTTTCGGTTTCCCGGGATCGGCCGAGCAGTTCTTC | CSVFGFPGSAEQFF
TRBJ1-1 | - | TRBV28 | 15 | TRBD1 | TGTGCCAGCAGTTTATTGCGGACAGGGGGCTCTGAAGCTTTCTTT | CASSLLRTGGSEAFF
TRBJ1-1 | few | TRBV30 | 15 | - | TGTGCCTGGAGCGGCACGGGGGGGTCGGGCACTGAAGCTTTCTTT | CAWSGTGGSGTEAFF
TRBJ2-3 | few | TRBV11-2 | 15 | - | TGTGCCAGCAGCTTAGTAGGGGATGGCGGAGATACGCAGTATTTT | CASSLVGDGGDTQYF
TRBJ2-5 | few | TRBV20-1 | 15 | TRBD2 | TGCAGTGCTAAATGGACTAGCGGGCGTTTCTCGACCCAGTACTTC | CSAKWTSGRFSTQYF
TRBJ1-2 | few | TRBV15 | 14 | - | TGTGCCACCAGCAGAGTTCCGGGAAGCTATGGCTACACCTTC | CATSRVPGSYGYTF
TRBJ2-1 | many | TRBV6-4 | 15 | TRBD2 | TGTGCCAGCAGACAACTAGCGGGGGAATACAATGAGCAGTTCTTC | CASRQLAGEYNEQFF
TRBJ2-1 | many | TRBV29-1 | 13 | - | TGCAGCGTTGGTCTGGGGGCAAGGGTTGAGCAGTTCTTC | CSVGLGARVEQFF
TRBJ1-4 | few | TRBV7-2 | 15 | TRBD1 | TGTGCCAGCAGCCCCCGACAGGGAAGTTTTGGAAAACTGTTTTTT | CASSPRQGSFGKLFF
TRBJ2-2 | few | TRBV12-3/TRBV12-4 | 15 | - | TGTGCCAGCAGTACGAACACAGGGTCCACCGGGGAGCTGTTTTTT | CASSTNTGSTGELFF
TRBJ2-3 | few | TRBV28 | 15 | - | TGTGCCACCACTTCCCTTGGGCTAGCGAGAGATACGCAGTATTTT | CATTSLGLARDTQYF
TRBJ2-1 | - | TRBV11-2 | 17 | TRBD2 | TGTGCCAGCAGCTTAGAGACTAGCGGGAAGCGGTACAATGAGCAGTTCTTC | CASSLETSGKRYNEQFF
TRBJ2-3 | - | TRBV9 | 14 | TRBD2 | TGTGCCAGCAGCGCCCAGCGGGAGGTGAATACGCAGTATTTT | CASSAQREVNTQYF